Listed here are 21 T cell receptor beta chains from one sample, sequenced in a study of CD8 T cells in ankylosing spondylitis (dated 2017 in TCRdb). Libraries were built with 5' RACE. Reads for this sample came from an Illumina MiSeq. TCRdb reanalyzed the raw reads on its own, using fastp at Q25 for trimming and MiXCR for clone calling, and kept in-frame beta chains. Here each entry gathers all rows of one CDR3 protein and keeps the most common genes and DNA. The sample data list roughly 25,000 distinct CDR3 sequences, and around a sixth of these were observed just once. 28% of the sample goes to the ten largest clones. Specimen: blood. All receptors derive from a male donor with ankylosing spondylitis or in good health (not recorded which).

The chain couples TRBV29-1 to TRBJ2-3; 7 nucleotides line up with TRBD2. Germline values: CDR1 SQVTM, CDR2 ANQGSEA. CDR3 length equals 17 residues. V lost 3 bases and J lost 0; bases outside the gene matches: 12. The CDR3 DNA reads TGCAGCGTTGATTTCCCTAGCGGTAGAACTAGCACAGATACGCAGTATTTT. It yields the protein CSVDFPSGRTSTDTQYF.

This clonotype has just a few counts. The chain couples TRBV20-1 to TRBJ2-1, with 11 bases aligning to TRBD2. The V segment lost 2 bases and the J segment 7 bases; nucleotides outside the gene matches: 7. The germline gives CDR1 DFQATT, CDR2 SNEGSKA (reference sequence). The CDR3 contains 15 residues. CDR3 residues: CSARPSGRSKNEQFF. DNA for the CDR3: TGCAGTGCTAGACCTAGCGGGAGGAGTAAGAATGAGCAGTTCTTC.

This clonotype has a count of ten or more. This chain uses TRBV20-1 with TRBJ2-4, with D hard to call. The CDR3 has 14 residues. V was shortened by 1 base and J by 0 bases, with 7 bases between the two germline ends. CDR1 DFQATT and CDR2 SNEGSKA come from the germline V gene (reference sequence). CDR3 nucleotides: TGCAGTGCTAGAGTAACGGGAGCCAAAAACATTCAGTACTTC. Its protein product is CSARVTGAKNIQYF.

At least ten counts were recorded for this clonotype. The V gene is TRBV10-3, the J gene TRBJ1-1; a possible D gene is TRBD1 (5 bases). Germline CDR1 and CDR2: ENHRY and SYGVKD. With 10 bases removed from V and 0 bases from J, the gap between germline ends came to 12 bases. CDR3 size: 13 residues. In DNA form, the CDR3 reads TGTGCCAGCAAGACAGCTTTGAACACTGAAGCTTTCTTT. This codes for CASKTALNTEAFF.

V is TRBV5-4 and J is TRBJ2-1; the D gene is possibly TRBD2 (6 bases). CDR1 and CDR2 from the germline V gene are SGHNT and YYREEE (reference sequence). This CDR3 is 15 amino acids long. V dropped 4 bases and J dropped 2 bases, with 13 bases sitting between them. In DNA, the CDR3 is TGTGCCAGCAGCAGCCCGGGACTTACCTACAATGAGCAGTTCTTC. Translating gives CASSSPGLTYNEQFF. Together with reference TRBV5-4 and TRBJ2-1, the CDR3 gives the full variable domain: ETGVTQSPTHLIKTRGQQVTLRCSSQSGHNTVSWYQQALGQGPQFIFQYYREEENGRGNFPPRFSGLQFPNYSSELNVNALELDDSALYLCASSSPGLTYNEQFFGPGTRLTVL.

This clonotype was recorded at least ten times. CDR3 in DNA: TGTGCCAGCAGTCCACTGGCGGCTAGCGGGATCTCCTACGAGCAGTACGTC. Its protein is CASSPLAASGISYEQYV. The rearrangement links TRBV6-2 or TRBV6-3 to TRBJ2-7; 9 bases match TRBD2. The length of the CDR3 is 17 residues. Germline trimming cut 5 bases from V and 0 bases from J; bases unmatched to any gene: 11. Per germline, CDR1 MNHEY and CDR2 SVGEGT.

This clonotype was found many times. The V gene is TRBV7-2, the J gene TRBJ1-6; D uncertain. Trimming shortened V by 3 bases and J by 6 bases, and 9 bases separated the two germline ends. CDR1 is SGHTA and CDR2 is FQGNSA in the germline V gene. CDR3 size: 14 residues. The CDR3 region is CASSFRRINSPLHF. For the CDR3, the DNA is TGTGCCAGCAGCTTTCGACGGATTAATTCACCCCTCCACTTT.

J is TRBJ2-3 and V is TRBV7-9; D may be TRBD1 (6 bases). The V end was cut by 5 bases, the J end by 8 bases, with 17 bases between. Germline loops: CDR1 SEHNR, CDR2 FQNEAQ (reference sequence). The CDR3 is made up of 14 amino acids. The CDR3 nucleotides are TGTGCCAGCAGCACCCGTACAGGGATCGGTACGCAGTATTTT. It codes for CASSTRTGIGTQYF.

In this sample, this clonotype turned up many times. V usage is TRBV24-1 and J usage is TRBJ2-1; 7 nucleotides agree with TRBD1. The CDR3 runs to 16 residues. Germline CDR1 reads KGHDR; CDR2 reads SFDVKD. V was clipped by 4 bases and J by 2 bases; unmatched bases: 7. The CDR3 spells CATSDFQGVTYNEQFF. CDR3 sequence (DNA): TGTGCCACCAGTGACTTTCAGGGGGTTACCTACAATGAGCAGTTCTTC.

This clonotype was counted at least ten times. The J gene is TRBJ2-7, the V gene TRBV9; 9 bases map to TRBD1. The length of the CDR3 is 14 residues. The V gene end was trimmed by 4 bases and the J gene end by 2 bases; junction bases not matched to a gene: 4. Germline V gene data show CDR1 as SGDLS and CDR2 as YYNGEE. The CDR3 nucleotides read TGTGCCAGCAGCTCCGGGACAGGGACCTACGAGCAGTACTTC. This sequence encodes CASSSGTGTYEQYF.

CDR3 protein: CASSYSTGAKTQYF. DNA of the CDR3: TGTGCCAGCAGTTACTCGACAGGGGCGAAGACCCAGTACTTC. The chain combines TRBV6-2 or TRBV6-3 with TRBJ2-5, with 8 nucleotides matching TRBD1. J gave up 6 bases and V 0 bases, and 3 bases lay outside the gene matches. Germline-derived CDR1 and CDR2 are MNHEY and SVGEGT. CDR3 size: 14 residues.

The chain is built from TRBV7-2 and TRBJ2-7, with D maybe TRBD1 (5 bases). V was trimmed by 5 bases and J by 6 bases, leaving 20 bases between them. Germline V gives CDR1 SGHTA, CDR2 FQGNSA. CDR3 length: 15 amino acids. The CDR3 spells CASSPEGSREGEQYF. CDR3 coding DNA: TGTGCCAGCAGCCCAGAAGGCAGCAGGGAAGGCGAGCAGTACTTC.

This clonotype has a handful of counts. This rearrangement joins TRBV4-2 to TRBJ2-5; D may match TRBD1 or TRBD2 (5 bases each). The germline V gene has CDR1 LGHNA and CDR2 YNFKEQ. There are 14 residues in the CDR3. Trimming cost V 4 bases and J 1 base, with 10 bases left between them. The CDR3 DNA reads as TGTGCCAGCAGCCGAGGGGACGGCCAAGAGACCCAGTACTTC. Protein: CASSRGDGQETQYF.

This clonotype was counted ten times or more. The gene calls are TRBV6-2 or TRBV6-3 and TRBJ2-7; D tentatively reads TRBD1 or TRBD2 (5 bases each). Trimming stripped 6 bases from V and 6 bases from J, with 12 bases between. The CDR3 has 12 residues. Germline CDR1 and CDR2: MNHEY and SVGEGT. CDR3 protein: CASSETGGEQYV. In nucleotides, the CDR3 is TGTGCCAGCAGCGAAACAGGAGGCGAGCAGTACGTC.

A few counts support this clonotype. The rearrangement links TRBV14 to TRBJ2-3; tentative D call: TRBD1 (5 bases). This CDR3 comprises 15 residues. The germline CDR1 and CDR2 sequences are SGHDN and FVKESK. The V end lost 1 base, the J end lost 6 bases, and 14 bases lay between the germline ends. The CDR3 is CASSQGQRNLDTQYF. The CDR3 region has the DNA TGTGCCAGCAGCCAAGGACAGCGAAACCTGGATACGCAGTATTTT.

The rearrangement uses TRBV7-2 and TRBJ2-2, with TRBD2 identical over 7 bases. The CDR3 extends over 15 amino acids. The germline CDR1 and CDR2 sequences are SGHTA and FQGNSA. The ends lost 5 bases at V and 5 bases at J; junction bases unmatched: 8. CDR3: CASSNIGGITGELFF. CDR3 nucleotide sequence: TGTGCCAGCAGCAATATCGGGGGGATTACCGGGGAGCTGTTTTTT. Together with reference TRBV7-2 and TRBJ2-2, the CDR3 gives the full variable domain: GAGVSQSPSNKVTEKGKDVELRCDPISGHTALYWYRQSLGQGLEFLIYFQGNSAPDKSGLPSDRFSAERTGGSVSTLTIQRTQQEDSAVYLCASSNIGGITGELFFGEGSRLTVL.

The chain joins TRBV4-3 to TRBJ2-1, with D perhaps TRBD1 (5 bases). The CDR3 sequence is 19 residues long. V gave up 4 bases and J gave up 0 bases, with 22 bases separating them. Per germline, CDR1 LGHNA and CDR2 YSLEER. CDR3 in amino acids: CASSPNYQRGWGSYNEQFF. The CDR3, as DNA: TGCGCCAGCAGCCCAAACTACCAAAGGGGCTGGGGCTCCTACAATGAGCAGTTCTTC.

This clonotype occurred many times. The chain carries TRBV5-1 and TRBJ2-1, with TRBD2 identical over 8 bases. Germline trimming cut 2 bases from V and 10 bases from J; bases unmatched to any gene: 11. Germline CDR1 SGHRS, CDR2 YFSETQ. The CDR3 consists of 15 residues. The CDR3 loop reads CASSFSGGAYTEQFF. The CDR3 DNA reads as TGCGCCAGCAGCTTCAGCGGGGGAGCTTATACAGAGCAGTTCTTC.

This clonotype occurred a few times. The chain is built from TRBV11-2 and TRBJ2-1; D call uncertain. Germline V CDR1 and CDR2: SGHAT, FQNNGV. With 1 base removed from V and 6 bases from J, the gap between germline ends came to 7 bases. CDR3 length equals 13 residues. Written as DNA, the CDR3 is TGTGCCAGCAGCTTAGGCTATACCAATGAGCAGTTCTTC. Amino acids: CASSLGYTNEQFF. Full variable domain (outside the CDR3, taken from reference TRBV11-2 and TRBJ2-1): EAGVAQSPRYKIIEKRQSVAFWCNPISGHATLYWYQQILGQGPKLLIQFQNNGVVDDSQLPKDRFSAERLKGVDSTLKIQPAKLEDSAVYLCASSLGYTNEQFFGPGTRLTVL.

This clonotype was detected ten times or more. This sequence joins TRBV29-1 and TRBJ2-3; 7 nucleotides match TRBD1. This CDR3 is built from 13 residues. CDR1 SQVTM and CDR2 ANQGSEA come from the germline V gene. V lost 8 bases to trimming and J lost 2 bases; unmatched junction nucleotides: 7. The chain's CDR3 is CSSRGTDTDTQYF. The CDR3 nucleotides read TGCAGCTCCCGAGGGACAGACACAGATACGCAGTATTTT.

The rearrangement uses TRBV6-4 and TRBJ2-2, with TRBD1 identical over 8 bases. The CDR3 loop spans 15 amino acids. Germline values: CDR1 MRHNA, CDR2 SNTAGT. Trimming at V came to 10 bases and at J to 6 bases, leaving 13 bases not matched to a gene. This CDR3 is CATSPQGASAGELFF. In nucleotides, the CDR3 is TGTGCCACCTCCCCTCAGGGGGCATCCGCCGGGGAGCTGTTTTTT.